What follows describes a single T cell receptor (beta chain). Its antigen is as yet unknown. An end of the junction does not agree with germline; a read error may underlie this. These data are taken from a study of T-cell memory formation after mild COVID-19. Study overall: In these data, TCR clusters were largely donor specific.

Overall study findings and caveats: Prior to infection, memory already included some responding clones, suggesting cross-reactive memory joined. Clones that contracted clustered mainly in CM and EM if CD4+ and in EMRA if CD8+.

TCRdb called the 5' RACE reads again in MiXCR, with one record for every CDR3 protein. Among just under 350,000 distinct CDR3 sequences listed, roughly 13% were seen once. This CDR3 region has 16 residues. CDR1 is SGHTA and CDR2 is FQGTGA in the germline V gene. Sample: PBMCs or a T cell subset sorted from them (not recorded which). V and J are TRBV7-3 and TRBJ2-3; 8 bases are a match to TRBD2. This TCR was recovered from a young man who had mild COVID-19 (a few samples of this study predate the infection). Cell type and time point are not known. The CDR3 protein is CASSPRTSNSRDTQYF. The CDR3 DNA sequence: TGTGCCAGCAGCCCCCGGACTAGCAATAGCAGAGATACGCAGTATTTT.